A single sample is the source of the 6 T cell receptor beta chains below, sequenced in a study of technical replicates of blood from several donors. The table came from immunoSEQ multiplex PCR; TCRdb's copy has only in-frame clones and leaves some out. The sample records 90,000 to 100,000 clones, roughly 94% being singletons. The sample consisted of T cells isolated from PBMCs. Source of these receptors: a human donor in good health.

The genes are TRBV7-3 and TRBJ2-7; 8 nucleotides agree with TRBD1. J gave up 6 bases and V 4 bases, and 8 bases lay outside the gene matches. The CDR3 is 14 residues long. Germline V gene sequence: CDR1 SGHTA, CDR2 FQGTGA. CDR3 sequence (DNA): TGTGCCAGCAGCTCGGACAGGGAACTACCCGAGCAGTACTTC. Translated: CASSSDRELPEQYF.

The V and J genes are TRBV2 and TRBJ2-3; TRBD2 agrees at 7 bases. The CDR3 is made up of 16 amino acids. Per germline, CDR1 SNHLY and CDR2 FYNNEI. Trimming removed 6 bases from V and 0 bases from J; junction bases left unmatched: 9. The CDR3 sequence is CASSDGTTSSTDTQYF. Here the CDR3 DNA reads TGTGCCAGCAGCGACGGGACTACCAGTAGCACAGATACGCAGTATTTT. Full variable domain (missing parts from reference TRBV2 and TRBJ2-3): EPEVTQTPSHQVTQMGQEVILRCVPISNHLYFYWYRQILGQKVEFLVSFYNNEISEKSEIFDDQFSVERPDGSNFTLKIRSTKLEDSAMYFCASSDGTTSSTDTQYFGPGTRLTVL.

The chain links TRBV19 to TRBJ1-2; D might be TRBD1 (5 bases). Trimming left V 3 bases short and J 5 bases short, with 16 bases between. In germline, CDR1 is LNHDA, CDR2 SQIVND (reference sequence). CDR3 length: 15 residues. Here the CDR3 DNA reads TGTGCCAGTAGTATGTCGGCCAGGGAAAGGTATGGCTACACCTTC. Amino acid sequence: CASSMSARERYGYTF.

The V call is TRBV13, the J call TRBJ2-3; 7 bases fit TRBD2. The CDR3 spans 16 residues. V was clipped by 5 bases and J by 0 bases; unmatched bases: 8. Germline V gene data show CDR1 as PRHDT and CDR2 as FYEKMQ (reference sequence). DNA of the CDR3: TGTGCCAGCAGCCCCCTAGCGGACCTTAGCACAGATACGCAGTATTTT. Protein sequence: CASSPLADLSTDTQYF.

V and J are TRBV11-2 and TRBJ2-7; TRBD1 might be the D (5 bases). CDR3 length: 16 amino acids. CDR1 is SGHAT and CDR2 is FQNNGV in the germline V gene. Deletions cut 6 bases from V and 3 bases from J, with 21 bases between. The CDR3 here is CASSPTRAVRLYEQYF. DNA for the CDR3: TGTGCCAGCAGTCCCACCAGGGCGGTTCGACTCTACGAGCAGTACTTC. Together with reference TRBV11-2 and TRBJ2-7, the CDR3 gives the full variable domain: EAGVAQSPRYKIIEKRQSVAFWCNPISGHATLYWYQQILGQGPKLLIQFQNNGVVDDSQLPKDRFSAERLKGVDSTLKIQPAKLEDSAVYLCASSPTRAVRLYEQYFGPGTRLTVT.

This sequence joins TRBV7-8 and TRBJ1-5; D possibly corresponds to TRBD1 (6 bases). CDR3 size: 19 residues. Germline V gene sequence: CDR1 SGHVS, CDR2 FQNEAQ. V dropped 3 bases and J dropped 0 bases, with 21 bases sitting between them. The CDR3 bases are TGTGCCAGCAGCTTGAAAGGGACATCATTAAAGTATAGCAATCAGCCCCAGCATTTT. This codes for CASSLKGTSLKYSNQPQHF.